The rows below give T cell receptor beta chains drawn from one sample of a study of T cell responses to AZD1222 COVID-19 vaccine. Assay: immunoSEQ multiplex PCR; the TCRdb copy retains only in-frame clones and omits some. Of approximately 90,000 clones in the sample, approximately 87% were seen once. The sample here was peripheral blood, taken on day 0 of AZD1222 vaccination. These receptors all stem from an adult in good health. Both conserved end residues are part of each CDR3. D genes are given only for firm matches. Some rows mark clone size as missing; the rest say once, few, many or name a class of expanded clone.

>NA|NA|TRBV5-1|TRBJ2-3|12
CASSSTTDTQYF
TGCGCCAGCAGCTCCACTACAGATACGCAGTATTTT
>NA|NA|TRBV7-9|TRBJ2-3|15
CASSLKGVYTDTQYF
TGTGCCAGCAGCTTAAAGGGGGTATACACAGATACGCAGTATTTT
>few|NA|TRBV5-4|TRBJ2-5|11
CASSHQETQYF
TGTGCCAGCAGCCATCAAGAGACCCAGTACTTC
>NA|TRBD2|TRBV5-1|TRBJ2-7|15
CASSPPGLANYEQYF
TGCGCCAGCAGCCCCCCGGGACTAGCTAACTACGAGCAGTACTTC
>NA|NA|TRBV4-1|TRBJ2-2|16
CASTGRLGIRTGELFF
TGCGCCAGCACCGGGAGATTGGGAATAAGAACCGGGGAGCTGTTTTTT
>once|NA|TRBV4-2|TRBJ2-2|15
CASSFRQGGTGELFF
TGTGCCAGCAGCTTCCGGCAGGGGGGCACCGGGGAGCTGTTTTTT
>NA|NA|TRBV4-1|TRBJ2-1|14
CASSQERGRYEQFF
TGCGCCAGCAGCCAAGAGAGGGGGAGGTATGAGCAGTTCTTC
>NA|TRBD1|TRBV27|TRBJ1-4|14
CASRAGGQGEKLFF
TGTGCCAGCAGGGCAGGGGGTCAGGGAGAAAAACTGTTTTTT
>NA|NA|TRBV19|TRBJ1-6|16
CASTDASSSYNSPLHF
TGTGCCAGTACGGACGCGTCGAGCTCCTATAATTCACCCCTCCACTTT
>NA|NA|TRBV6-2/TRBV6-3|TRBJ1-5|16
CASSYNPYSGNQPQHF
TGTGCCAGCAGTTACAACCCCTACAGCGGCAATCAGCCCCAGCATTTT
>NA|NA|TRBV6-5|TRBJ1-2|14
CASSRDLPNYGYTF
TGTGCCAGCAGCCGGGACCTCCCCAACTATGGCTACACCTTC
>once|NA|TRBV28|TRBJ1-2|12
CASSLRSYGYTF
TGTGCCAGCAGCCTCAGGAGCTATGGCTACACCTTC
>NA|TRBD1|TRBV10-3|TRBJ1-2|14
CAISESGQVYGYTF
TGTGCCATCAGTGAGTCCGGACAGGTTTATGGCTACACCTTC
>NA|TRBD2|TRBV28|TRBJ2-3|19
CASSTPGLAGETPPDTQYF
TGTGCCAGCAGTACCCCCGGACTAGCGGGAGAAACCCCGCCAGATACGCAGTATTTT
>few|NA|TRBV14|TRBJ1-1|15
CASSPAGALGTEAFF
TGTGCCAGCAGCCCAGCAGGGGCCCTCGGGACTGAAGCTTTCTTT
>NA|NA|TRBV27|TRBJ1-2|16
CATTPLTGSSNYGYTF
TGTGCCACCACCCCCTTAACAGGGTCCAGTAACTATGGCTACACCTTC
>NA|NA|TRBV28|TRBJ1-5|14
CASDRDIYNQPQHF
TGTGCCAGCGACCGGGACATATACAATCAGCCCCAGCATTTT